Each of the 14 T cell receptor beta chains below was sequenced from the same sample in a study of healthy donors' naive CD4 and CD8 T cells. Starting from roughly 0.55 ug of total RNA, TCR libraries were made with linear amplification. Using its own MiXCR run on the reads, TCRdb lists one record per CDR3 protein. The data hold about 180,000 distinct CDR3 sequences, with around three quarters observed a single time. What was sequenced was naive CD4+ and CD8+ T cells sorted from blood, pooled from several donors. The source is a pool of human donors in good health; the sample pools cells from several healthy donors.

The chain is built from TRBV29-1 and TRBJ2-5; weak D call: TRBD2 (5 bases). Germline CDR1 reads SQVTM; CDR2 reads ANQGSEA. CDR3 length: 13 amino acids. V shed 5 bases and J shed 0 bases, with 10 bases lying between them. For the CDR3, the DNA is TGCAGCGTTATGCCCGGGAACCAAGAGACCCAGTACTTC. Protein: CSVMPGNQETQYF.

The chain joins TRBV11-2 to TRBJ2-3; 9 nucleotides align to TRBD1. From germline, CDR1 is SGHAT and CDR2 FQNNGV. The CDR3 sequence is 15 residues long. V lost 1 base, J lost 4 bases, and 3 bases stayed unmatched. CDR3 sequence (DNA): TGTGCCAGCAGCTTAGTGGGACAGGGCCCAGATACGCAGTATTTT. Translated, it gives CASSLVGQGPDTQYF.

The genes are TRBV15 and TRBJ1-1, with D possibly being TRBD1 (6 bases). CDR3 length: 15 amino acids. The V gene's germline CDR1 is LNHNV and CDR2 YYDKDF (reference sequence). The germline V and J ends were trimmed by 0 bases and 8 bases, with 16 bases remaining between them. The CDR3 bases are TGTGCCACCAGCAGAGATCGTCAGGGGCTAGGGGAAGCTTTCTTT. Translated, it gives CATSRDRQGLGEAFF.

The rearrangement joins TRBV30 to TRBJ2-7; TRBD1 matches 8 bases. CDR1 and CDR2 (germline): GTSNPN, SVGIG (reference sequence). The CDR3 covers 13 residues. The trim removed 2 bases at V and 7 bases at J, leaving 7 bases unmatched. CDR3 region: CAWSIQGAREQYF. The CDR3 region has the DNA TGTGCCTGGAGTATCCAGGGGGCTCGTGAGCAGTACTTC. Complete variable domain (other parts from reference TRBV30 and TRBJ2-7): SQTIHQWPATLVQPVGSPLSLECTVEGTSNPNLYWYRQAAGRGLQLLFYSVGIGQISSEVPQNLSASRPQDRQFILSSKKLLLSDSGFYLCAWSIQGAREQYFGPGTRLTVT.

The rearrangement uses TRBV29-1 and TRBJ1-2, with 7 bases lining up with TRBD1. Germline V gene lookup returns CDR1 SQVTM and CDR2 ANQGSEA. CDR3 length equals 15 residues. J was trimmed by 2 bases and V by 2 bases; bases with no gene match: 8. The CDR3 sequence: CSVEIRSDRNYGYTF. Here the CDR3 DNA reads TGCAGCGTTGAAATCCGGTCGGACAGGAACTATGGCTACACCTTC.

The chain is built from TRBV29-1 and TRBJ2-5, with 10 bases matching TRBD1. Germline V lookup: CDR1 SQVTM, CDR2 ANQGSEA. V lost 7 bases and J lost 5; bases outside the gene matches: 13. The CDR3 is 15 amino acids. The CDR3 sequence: CSGLKGQGVIETQYF. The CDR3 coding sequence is TGCAGCGGCCTGAAAGGACAGGGGGTGATTGAGACCCAGTACTTC.

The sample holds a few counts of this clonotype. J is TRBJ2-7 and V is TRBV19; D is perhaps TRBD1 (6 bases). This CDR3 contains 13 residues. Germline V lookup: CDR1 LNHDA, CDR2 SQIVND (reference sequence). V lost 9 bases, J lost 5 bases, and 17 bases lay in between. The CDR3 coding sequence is TGTGCCAGCTCAAACAGGGTAATGAACGAGCAGTACTTC. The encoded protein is CASSNRVMNEQYF.

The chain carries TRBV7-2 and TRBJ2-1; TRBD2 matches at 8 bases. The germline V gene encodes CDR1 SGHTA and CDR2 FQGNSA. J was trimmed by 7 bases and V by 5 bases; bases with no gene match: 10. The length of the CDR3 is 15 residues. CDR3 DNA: TGTGCCAGCAGCCTAATGGCGGGAGGAGGTAATGAGCAGTTCTTC. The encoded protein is CASSLMAGGGNEQFF.

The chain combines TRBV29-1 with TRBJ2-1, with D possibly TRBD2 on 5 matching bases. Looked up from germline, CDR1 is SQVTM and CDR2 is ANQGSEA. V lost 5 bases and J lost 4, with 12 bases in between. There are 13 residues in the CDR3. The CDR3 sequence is CSVQDSTYNEQFF. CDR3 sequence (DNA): TGCAGCGTTCAGGACTCGACGTACAATGAGCAGTTCTTC.

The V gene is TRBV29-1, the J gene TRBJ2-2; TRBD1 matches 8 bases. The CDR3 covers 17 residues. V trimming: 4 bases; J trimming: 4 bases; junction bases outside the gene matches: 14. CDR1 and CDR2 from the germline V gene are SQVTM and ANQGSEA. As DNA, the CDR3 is TGCAGCGTTGCCCCCTCGAAAGGACAGGGATCCACCGGGGAGCTGTTTTTT. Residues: CSVAPSKGQGSTGELFF.

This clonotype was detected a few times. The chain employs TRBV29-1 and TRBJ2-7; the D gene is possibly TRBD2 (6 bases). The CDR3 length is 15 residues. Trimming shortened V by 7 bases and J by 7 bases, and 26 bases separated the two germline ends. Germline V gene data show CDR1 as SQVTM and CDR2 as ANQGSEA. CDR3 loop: CSAMISGGLPEEQYF. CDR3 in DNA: TGCAGCGCCATGATTAGCGGAGGCCTCCCTGAAGAGCAGTACTTC.

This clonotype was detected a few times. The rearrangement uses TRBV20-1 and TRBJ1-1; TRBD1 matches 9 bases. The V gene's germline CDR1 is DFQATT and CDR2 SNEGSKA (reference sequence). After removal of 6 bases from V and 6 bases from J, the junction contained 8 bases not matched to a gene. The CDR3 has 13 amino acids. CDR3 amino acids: CSARGTGRPEAFF. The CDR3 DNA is TGCAGTGCGAGGGGGACAGGGAGGCCTGAAGCTTTCTTT.

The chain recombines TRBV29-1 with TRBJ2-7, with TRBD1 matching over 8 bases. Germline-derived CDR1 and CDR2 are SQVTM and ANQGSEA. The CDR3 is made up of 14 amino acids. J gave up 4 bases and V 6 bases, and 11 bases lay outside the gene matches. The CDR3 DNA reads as TGCAGCGTGGGCGGACAGGGTATGGGGTACGAGCAGTACTTC. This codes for CSVGGQGMGYEQYF.

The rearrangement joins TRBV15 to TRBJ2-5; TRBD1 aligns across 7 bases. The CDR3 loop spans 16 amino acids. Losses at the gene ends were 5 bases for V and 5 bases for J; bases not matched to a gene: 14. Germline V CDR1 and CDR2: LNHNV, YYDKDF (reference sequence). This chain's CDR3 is CATSDRSHDRAETQYF. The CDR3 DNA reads TGTGCCACCAGCGACCGCTCCCATGACAGGGCGGAGACCCAGTACTTC.